Listed below are T cell receptor beta chains from one sample, sequenced in a study of fetal regulatory T cell absence and autoimmunity. The protocol was immunoSEQ multiplex PCR, while the TCRdb copy is restricted to in-frame clones and leaves out a portion. This sample has 95,000 or so clones, with 72% found just once. Material: pancreas tissue. The source is a male donor with IPEX syndrome. Each CDR3 is given with its conserved first and last residue. A D gene is named only where the DNA matches it firmly. Size values are once, few and many counts, or a class for expanded clones, and some rows have none.

clone_size j_call d_call v_call cdr3_aa cdr3_nt
- TRBJ1-1 TRBD1 TRBV6-5 CASSYSPGGTEAFF TGTGCCAGCAGTTACTCGCCAGGGGGCACTGAAGCTTTCTTT
- TRBJ2-1 TRBD2 TRBV2 CASKGLASIFYNEQFF TGTGCCAGCAAGGGACTAGCGAGTATCTTCTACAATGAGCAGTTCTTC
- TRBJ1-2 TRBD1 TRBV6-5 CASSYSKDRGIGYTF TGTGCCAGCAGTTACTCGAAGGACAGGGGGATTGGCTACACCTTC
- TRBJ1-1 - TRBV7-2 CASDRYTEAFF TGTGCCAGCGACAGGTACACTGAAGCTTTCTTT
once TRBJ1-1 - TRBV5-1 CASSSGQILGGTEAFF TGCGCCAGCAGCTCCGGACAGATCCTAGGGGGCACTGAAGCTTTCTTT
- TRBJ2-5 - TRBV6-5 CASRGPQETQYF TGTGCCAGCCGAGGTCCGCAAGAGACCCAGTACTTC
- TRBJ2-3 TRBD2 TRBV5-1 CASSLEAAGGLDTQYF TGCGCCAGCAGCTTGGAGGCAGCGGGAGGTTTAGATACGCAGTATTTT
few TRBJ1-5 - TRBV6-1 CAISATDFSNQPQHF TGTGCCATCTCCGCGACCGACTTTAGCAATCAGCCCCAGCATTTT
- TRBJ1-1 - TRBV5-1 CASKVAGRYSEAFF TGCGCCAGCAAAGTCGCAGGGAGGTATTCTGAAGCTTTCTTT
- TRBJ1-2 TRBD1 TRBV6-5 CASRPGDRLLYGYTF TGTGCCAGCAGGCCCGGGGACAGGCTTCTCTATGGCTACACCTTC
- TRBJ2-1 TRBD2 TRBV10-3 CAISFSGGGPSEFF TGTGCCATCAGTTTTAGCGGGGGGGGCCCCTCCGAGTTCTTC
- TRBJ2-3 - TRBV14 CASSQYREADTQYF TGTGCCAGCAGCCAGTACAGGGAGGCAGATACGCAGTATTTT
- TRBJ1-1 - TRBV20-1 CSARDRRDAFF TGCAGTGCTAGAGATCGAAGGGATGCTTTCTTT
- TRBJ2-3 - TRBV11-3 CASSGKTDRGTDTQYF TGTGCCAGCAGCGGGAAGACAGACCGGGGGACAGATACGCAGTATTTT
- TRBJ2-3 - TRBV29-1 CSVHGLPYPNTDTQYF TGCAGCGTTCACGGACTACCATACCCAAACACAGATACGCAGTATTTT
- TRBJ1-5 - TRBV6-5 CASSGSLDQPQHF TGTGCCAGCAGTGGGAGTTTGGATCAGCCCCAGCATTTT
- TRBJ2-7 - TRBV7-9 CASSPRDIYEQYF TGTGCCAGCAGCCCCCGGGACATCTACGAGCAGTACTTC
few TRBJ2-2 - TRBV7-9 CASSLTPGELFF TGTGCCAGCAGCTTGACGCCCGGGGAGCTGTTTTTT
- TRBJ2-1 TRBD2 TRBV5-1 CASSLGLAGGSYNEQFF TGCGCCAGCAGCTTAGGACTAGCGGGGGGCTCCTACAATGAGCAGTTCTTC
- TRBJ1-1 - TRBV29-1 CSVEEGRGGRDTEAFF TGCAGCGTTGAAGAGGGAAGGGGAGGTAGGGACACTGAAGCTTTCTTT
once TRBJ1-4 - TRBV27 CASSLGATNEKLFF TGTGCCAGCAGTTTAGGGGCAACTAATGAAAAACTGTTTTTT
- TRBJ1-1 - TRBV4-1 CASSQDKGTEAFF TGCGCCAGCAGCCAAGATAAGGGGACTGAAGCTTTCTTT
- TRBJ2-7 TRBD1 TRBV6-1 CASSGVLGRGKYEQYF TGTGCCAGCAGTGGGGTATTGGGCAGGGGGAAATACGAGCAGTACTTC
- TRBJ1-1 - TRBV19 CASSILGEAFF TGTGCCAGTAGTATTCTCGGTGAAGCTTTCTTT
- TRBJ2-2 TRBD2 TRBV27 CASSRGGPPGELFF TGTGCCAGCAGTCGCGGGGGTCCCCCCGGGGAGCTGTTTTTT
- TRBJ2-3 TRBD2 TRBV2 CASSSGGASTDTQYF TGTGCCAGCAGTAGCGGGGGGGCTAGCACAGATACGCAGTATTTT
- TRBJ1-2 TRBD1 TRBV5-1 CASSIGRDRAPNYGYTF TGCGCCAGCAGCATCGGTAGGGACAGAGCTCCTAACTATGGCTACACCTTC
- TRBJ1-5 - TRBV7-6 CASSHRQNQPQHF TGTGCCAGCAGCCATAGACAGAATCAGCCCCAGCATTTT
- TRBJ2-1 - TRBV27 CASSTYNEQFF TGTGCCAGCAGTACCTACAATGAGCAGTTCTTC
- TRBJ2-2 TRBD2 TRBV27 CASSPLLAGGTGELFF TGTGCCAGCAGCCCCCTACTAGCGGGAGGCACCGGGGAGCTGTTTTTT
once TRBJ1-1 - TRBV10-1 CASSELNTEAFF TGCGCCAGCAGTGAGTTGAACACTGAAGCTTTCTTT
- TRBJ1-4 TRBD1 TRBV19 CASSGTGGGKLFF TGTGCCAGTAGTGGGACAGGGGGCGGCAAACTGTTTTTT
- TRBJ2-7 TRBD1 TRBV30 CAWSVVQGAEQYF TGTGCCTGGAGTGTAGTGCAGGGGGCCGAGCAGTACTTC
- TRBJ2-4 - TRBV9 CASSAGLAKNIQYF TGTGCCAGCAGCGCGGGACTAGCCAAAAACATTCAGTACTTC
- TRBJ1-2 - TRBV5-6 CASSLGGGRGYTF TGTGCCAGCAGCTTGGGAGGAGGTCGCGGCTACACCTTC
- TRBJ2-7 TRBD2 TRBV11-2 CASSQEGLAGVEQYF TGTGCCAGCAGCCAAGAGGGACTAGCGGGAGTCGAGCAGTACTTC
- TRBJ2-7 - TRBV21-1 CASSKVGLARSYEQYF TGTGCCAGCAGCAAAGTAGGCCTAGCCAGGTCCTACGAGCAGTACTTC
- TRBJ1-2 - TRBV9 CASSVRPPGTFDGYTF TGTGCCAGCAGCGTCCGCCCTCCCGGTACGTTCGATGGCTACACCTTC
- TRBJ2-5 - TRBV5-6 CASSFLERAQETQYF TGTGCCAGCAGCTTTCTCGAGAGGGCGCAAGAGACCCAGTACTTC
few TRBJ2-7 TRBD2 TRBV20-1 CSARAGGEQYF TGCAGTGCTAGAGCGGGGGGCGAGCAGTACTTC
few TRBJ1-1 - TRBV7-9 CASSLRPDQAFF TGTGCCAGCAGCTTAAGGCCCGACCAAGCTTTCTTT
- TRBJ1-2 - TRBV11-3 CASSLGGHYGYTF TGTGCCAGCAGCTTAGGGGGGCACTATGGCTACACCTTC
- TRBJ2-7 - TRBV6-4 CASSDSIDSYSYEQYF TGTGCCAGCAGTGACTCGATCGACAGCTACTCCTACGAGCAGTACTTC
few TRBJ2-2 - TRBV5-1 CASSLGYTGELFF TGCGCCAGCAGCTTGGGGTACACCGGGGAGCTGTTTTTT
- TRBJ2-2 TRBD2 TRBV7-6 CASSFPTSGSYTGELFF TGTGCCAGCAGCTTTCCGACTAGCGGGAGTTATACCGGGGAGCTGTTTTTT
- TRBJ1-1 TRBD1 TRBV7-2 CASSLDRGWDTEAFF TGTGCCAGCAGCTTGGACAGGGGATGGGACACTGAAGCTTTCTTT
- TRBJ2-1 TRBD2 TRBV5-1 CASSLAAGGTYNEQFF TGCGCCAGCAGCTTGGCGGCGGGGGGCACCTACAATGAGCAGTTCTTC
- TRBJ1-2 TRBD1 TRBV30 CAWSVLQGAYGYTF TGTGCCTGGAGTGTACTACAGGGGGCTTATGGCTACACCTTC